Listed below are T cell receptor beta chains from one sample, sequenced in a study of shared clonotypes between healthy human individuals. The table came from immunoSEQ multiplex PCR; TCRdb's copy has only in-frame clones and leaves some out. The sample lists 150,000 to 200,000 clones, roughly 70% occurring once. Sample: memory CD4+ T cells sorted from blood. These TCRs come from a man in his thirties or forties in good health. The CDR3 runs from the conserved cysteine through the conserved F or W. The order of the fields is CDR3 length, V gene, CDR3 protein.

>15|TRBV19
CASSRTSPTGYTQYF
>14|TRBV6-5
CASRWGRSTGELFF
>18|TRBV9
CASSGDRRDISGANVLTF
>14|TRBV27
CASSLKQGMHEQFF
>16|TRBV18
CASSQDTTLRSTEAFF
>17|TRBV28
CASSFSPKGTASYEQYF
>17|TRBV5-4
CASSLVGAGLAGSEQFF
>14|TRBV7-6
CASSLVSQGDTQYF
>15|TRBV28
CASSSLAGGLNEQFF
>15|TRBV7-3
CASSPLAGAYNEQFF
>15|TRBV2
CASSNHRVRGGGYTF
>15|TRBV2
CASRNGGGAGTEAFF
>14|TRBV19
CASSTTTGFQPQHF
>13|TRBV7-8
CASSLSPGETQYF
>14|TRBV5-1
CASSSSGTSYEQYF
>17|TRBV4-2
CASSQDGRGRSTDTQYF
>14|TRBV10-1
CASSEYRGPYEQYF
>17|TRBV4-2
CASSQDPRRAVRETQYF
>14|TRBV6-5
CASSPTSTPTEAFF
>14|TRBV7-2
CASSLDNIYQPQHF
>15|TRBV5-1
CASKGLGDGSGELFF
>14|TRBV6-5
CASRHRALGDTQYF
>13|TRBV15
CATSRSGQETQYF
>15|TRBV7-6
CASSKNRGTHEKLFF
>13|TRBV11-2
CASSLDRLDPQHF
>17|TRBV7-9
CASSLGGTVNVKNIQYF
>14|TRBV27
CASSQGGLPYGYTF
>19|TRBV7-6
CASSLAPSWREGPQNIQYF
>15|TRBV9
CASGLDRDGGYGYTF
>14|TRBV5-1
CASSFRVEYNEQFF
>15|TRBV21-1
CASSKFKPMGTEAFF
>14|TRBV11-1
CASSSLRQGREQYF
>15|TRBV7-8
CASRATTGENEKLFF
>14|TRBV29-1
CSVGNSVIQGWRTF
>13|TRBV5-5
CASSPRGAGEQYF
>15|TRBV18
CASSPGTGVGWKLFF
>15|TRBV5-4
CASSSFTATTDEQFF
>19|TRBV29-1
CSVGGVQGHTQSGANVLTF
>16|TRBV18
CASSPPTGTSSYEQYF
>15|TRBV5-1
CASSRTTGREETQYF
>14|TRBV7-2
CASSGTGATYEQYF
>18|TRBV9
CASSVDGRQGNSAGELFF
>13|TRBV5-1
CASSYLDGDTIYF
>13|TRBV28
CASSLQGNYGYTF
>17|TRBV14
CASSQVWDHRSYNEQFF
>15|TRBV5-8
CASSPQGFSNQPQHF
>15|TRBV29-1
CSTLGGGSSTDTQYF
>14|TRBV28
CASSHSGRGNEQFF
>13|TRBV2
CASSDLLGGEQFF
>13|TRBV11-3
CASSQQMNTEAFF
>13|TRBV7-8
CASNTGFGNTIYF
>13|TRBV19
CASSIDRAGGYTF
>12|TRBV11-2
CASSHPLDEQFF
>16|TRBV18
CASSPQGARVYNEQFF
>12|TRBV7-2
CASSLEDRVSFF